The 8 T cell receptor beta chains presented below share a single source sample, sequenced in a study of cytomegalovirus exposure and HLA in healthy donors. PCR employed 60 Vbeta and 13 Jbeta primers. The protocol was immunoSEQ multiplex PCR, while the TCRdb copy is restricted to in-frame clones and leaves out a portion. Of some 77,000 clones in the sample, around 77% were seen once. The specimen was PBMCs. The origin of the receptors is a woman between 40 and 50 years old in good health and CMV-seropositive.

This clone was observed a single time. The chain's CDR3 is CATITIRGRFRSYSNQPQHF. The DNA of the CDR3 is TGTGCCACCATCACGATCAGGGGGCGATTCCGTTCTTATAGCAATCAGCCCCAGCATTTT. This chain joins TRBV15 and TRBJ1-5; TRBD1 aligns across 8 bases. Germline CDR1 reads LNHNV; CDR2 reads YYDKDF (reference sequence). The CDR3 is 20 residues long. The V segment lost 7 bases and the J segment 0 bases; nucleotides outside the gene matches: 20.

The chain links TRBV30 to TRBJ2-3, with TRBD2 matching 8 bases. This CDR3 is built from 17 residues. V dropped 2 bases and J dropped 1; count of bases not matched to a gene: 11. CDR1 is GTSNPN and CDR2 is SVGIG in the germline V gene (reference sequence). In DNA, the CDR3 is TGTGCCTGGAGTTTCTACAGGACTAGCACTGGCACAGATACGCAGTATTTT. Protein: CAWSFYRTSTGTDTQYF.

This clone is a singleton in its sample. V usage is TRBV2 and J usage is TRBJ1-6; 8 positions agree with TRBD1. There are 14 residues in the CDR3. CDR1 and CDR2 from the germline V gene are SNHLY and FYNNEI. V trimming: 7 bases; J trimming: 9 bases; junction bases outside the gene matches: 8. CDR3: CASTPETGGSPLHF. The CDR3 DNA reads as TGTGCCAGCACGCCAGAAACAGGGGGTTCACCCCTCCACTTT.

The chain joins TRBV6-4 to TRBJ1-5, with D uncertain. Germline V lookup: CDR1 MRHNA, CDR2 SNTAGT. Trimming left V 3 bases short and J 6 bases short, with 9 bases between. This CDR3 is built from 13 residues. Here the CDR3 DNA reads TGTGCCAGCAGTGAAGAAGCCGCTCAGCCCCAGCATTTT. It specifies CASSEEAAQPQHF.

The chain employs TRBV6-5 and TRBJ2-1, with 9 bases aligning to TRBD1. The CDR3 runs 14 residues. Germline assignment: CDR1 MNHEY and CDR2 SVGAGI. V trimming: 8 bases; J trimming: 6 bases; junction bases outside the gene matches: 8. CDR3 sequence: CASHRDRVVNEQFF. In nucleotides, the CDR3 is TGTGCCAGCCACCGGGACAGGGTTGTCAATGAGCAGTTCTTC.

CDR3 sequence (DNA): TGTGCCAGCAGCTTGGGTACAGGTGGGAACTATGGCTACACCTTC. Translation: CASSLGTGGNYGYTF. The J gene is TRBJ1-2, the V gene TRBV5-4; possible D gene TRBD1, 5 bases. This CDR3 comprises 15 residues. In germline, CDR1 is SGHNT, CDR2 YYREEE (reference sequence). Trimming took 0 bases from V and 2 from J, leaving 11 bases between them.

The chain has TRBV27 and TRBJ2-1; D perhaps matches TRBD2 (5 bases). Germline CDR1 is MNHEY and CDR2 is SMNVEV (reference sequence). Deletions cut 6 bases from V and 6 bases from J, with 12 bases between. The length of the CDR3 is 13 residues. This chain's CDR3 is CASRLGSANEQFF. CDR3 sequence (DNA): TGTGCCAGCAGGCTAGGTAGCGCCAATGAGCAGTTCTTC.

The V call is TRBV27, the J call TRBJ1-1; D is perhaps TRBD1 (6 bases). CDR1 and CDR2 (germline): MNHEY, SMNVEV (reference sequence). The CDR3 loop spans 18 amino acids. V was shortened by 0 bases and J by 1 base, with 18 bases between the two germline ends. DNA for the CDR3: TGTGCCAGCAGTTTATCGTTCTTTCCGGGACAATGGAACACTGAAGCTTTCTTT. Amino acids: CASSLSFFPGQWNTEAFF.